This T cell receptor beta chain stems from a study of blood T cell repertoires in COVID-19. Symptom resolution, clearance, or two negative PCRs marked the recovered donors of Cohort 3. This clone was observed a few times. In the original workflow: Quantification of nucleated cells was approximated via reference gene primer amplification. TCRdb keeps only in-frame clones here, not all; method: immunoSEQ multiplex PCR. The D gene and trimming were derived from the DNA, and the V and J assignments and clone size from that table. The sample comprises hundreds of thousands of clones, roughly 88% of which are singletons, and 0.75% to 1% rests with the top ten. V lost 1 base and J 4 bases, leaving 11 bases between the germline ends. The germline gives CDR1 MGHDK, CDR2 SYGVNS. This CDR3 has 15 residues.

The specimen was PBMCs or T cells enriched from blood (not recorded which). The V gene is TRBV25-1, the J gene TRBJ1-5, with D unclear. The TCR originated in a woman aged 25 to 39 who had recovered from COVID-19. The CDR3 DNA reads TGTGCCAGCAGTGAATCCGGCGGCTATAATCAGCCCCAGCATTTT. This encodes CASSESGGYNQPQHF.